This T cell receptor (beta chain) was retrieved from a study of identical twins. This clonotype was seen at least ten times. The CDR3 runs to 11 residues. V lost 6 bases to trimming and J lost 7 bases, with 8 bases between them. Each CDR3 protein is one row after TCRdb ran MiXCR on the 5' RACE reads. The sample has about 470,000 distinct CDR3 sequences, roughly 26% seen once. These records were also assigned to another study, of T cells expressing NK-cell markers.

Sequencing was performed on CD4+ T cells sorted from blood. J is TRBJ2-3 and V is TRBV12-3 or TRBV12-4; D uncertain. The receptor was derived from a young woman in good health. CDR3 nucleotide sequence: TGTGCCAGCAGGTTAAAGAATACGCAGTATTTT. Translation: CASRLKNTQYF.